This T cell receptor beta chain was captured in a study of technical replicates of blood from a handful of donors. The CDR3 spans 14 residues. The trim removed 2 bases at V and 4 bases at J, leaving 4 bases unmatched. Germline-derived CDR1 and CDR2 are MNHEY and SVGAGI. The method was immunoSEQ multiplex PCR; TCRdb's version includes in-frame clones alone and lacks a portion of them. The table lists 80,000 to 90,000 clones, about 94% of them singletons. The sample taken for sequencing was T cells isolated from PBMCs. This clonotype originated in a human donor in good health. J is TRBJ1-2 and V is TRBV6-5, with TRBD1 identical over 7 bases. CDR3 DNA sequence: TGTGCCAGCAGTTACGGGACAGTACGCTATGGCTACACCTTC. Its protein product is CASSYGTVRYGYTF.